This T cell receptor beta chain was identified during a study of blood T cells in healthy people across ages. The table lists this clonotype with a few counts. Germline V gives CDR1 LGHDT, CDR2 YNNKEL (reference sequence). V lost 0 bases to trimming and J lost 3 bases, with 14 bases between them. This CDR3 has 16 amino acids. A second PCR of about 7 to 11 cycles used a sample-barcoded 5' primer and a J-beta primer mix. MiXCR, run by TCRdb on the 5' RACE reads, gives a single entry per CDR3 protein. Altogether roughly 1,100,000 distinct CDR3 sequences are present, less than 25% being singletons, with the ten largest covering approximately 0.75%. These data also formed part of another study, on T cells of mothers and their children.

The rearrangement links TRBV3-1 to TRBJ1-1; D is unresolved. The TCR sequence derives from a girl aged 2-10 years in good health. Material for sequencing was blood. The CDR3 sequence: CASSQDLGSWDTEAFF. The CDR3 nucleotides are TGTGCCAGCAGCCAAGATTTGGGGTCTTGGGACACTGAAGCTTTCTTT.